Presented here are 18 T cell receptor beta chains from one specimen sequenced in a study of control samples from healthy donors and cancer patients (dated by TCRdb to the early 2020s). The library was prepared using the immunoSEQ multiplex PCR assay. In TCRdb, the immuneACCESS table is reduced to in-frame sequences with V and J assigned. These tables do not hold every clone; where another copy was compared, an unresolved V gene accounts for under half, and the others remain unexplained. The sample yields tens of thousands of clones; around four fifths were counted once. Approximately 19% of the sample is taken by the ten largest. Sequencing used blood. These receptors were obtained from a man aged 25-40 years in good health.

This chain's CDR3 is CASSLALAGTVGADTQYF. The CDR3 nucleotides read TGTGCCAGCAGCTTAGCGCTAGCGGGTACTGTTGGGGCAGATACGCAGTATTTT. This rearrangement joins TRBV7-9 to TRBJ2-3, with TRBD2 matching 8 bases. V lost 0 bases to trimming and J lost 4 bases; unmatched junction nucleotides: 12. The germline CDR1 and CDR2 sequences are SEHNR and FQNEAQ (reference sequence). This CDR3 comprises 18 residues.

The genes are TRBV5-1 and TRBJ2-1; 7 nucleotides align to TRBD2. V shed 1 base and J 8 bases; nucleotides not matched to a gene: 12. Per the germline V gene, CDR1 is SGHRS and CDR2 is YFSETQ. The CDR3 is 16 residues long. Here the CDR3 reads CASSLSRGGGGDEQFF. The DNA of the CDR3 is TGCGCCAGCAGCTTGAGTCGAGGCGGGGGAGGGGATGAGCAGTTCTTC. Based on the CDR3 plus reference TRBV5-1 and TRBJ2-1, the full variable domain is KAGVTQTPRYLIKTRGQQVTLSCSPISGHRSVSWYQQTPGQGLQFLFEYFSETQRNKGNFPGRFSGRQFSNSRSEMNVSTLELGDSALYLCASSLSRGGGGDEQFFGPGTRLTVL.

The chain uses TRBV6-5 and TRBJ1-1, with 10 nucleotides matching TRBD1. CDR1 and CDR2 from the germline V gene are MNHEY and SVGAGI. Losses at the gene ends were 0 bases for V and 3 bases for J; bases not matched to a gene: 1. The CDR3 is made up of 15 amino acids. CDR3 amino acids: CASSYSGQGYTEAFF. The CDR3 region has the DNA TGTGCCAGCAGTTACTCGGGACAGGGGTACACTGAAGCTTTCTTT.

CDR3 residues: CATLQGEGTEAFF. The CDR3 DNA follows: TGTGCCACCTTACAGGGGGAGGGCACTGAAGCTTTCTTT. The genes are TRBV2 and TRBJ1-1; 8 positions match TRBD1. The germline V gene encodes CDR1 SNHLY and CDR2 FYNNEI. Losses at the gene ends were 10 bases for V and 4 bases for J; bases not matched to a gene: 8. The CDR3 sequence is 13 residues long.

This clone was found a few times. The rearrangement uses TRBV10-1 and TRBJ2-1; 10 bases fit TRBD2. Trimming removed 6 bases from V and 9 bases from J; junction bases left unmatched: 8. This CDR3 comprises 14 residues. Germline V lookup: CDR1 WNHNN, CDR2 SYGVQD (reference sequence). Written as DNA, the CDR3 is TGCGCCAGCAGGCTAGCGGGGGATAGGGGTGAGCAGTTCTTC. Encoded protein: CASRLAGDRGEQFF.

This sequence joins TRBV19 and TRBJ2-4, with D maybe TRBD2 (6 bases). CDR1 and CDR2 from the germline V gene are LNHDA and SQIVND (reference sequence). The CDR3 has 15 amino acids. V was trimmed by 2 bases and J by 0 bases, leaving 8 bases between them. The CDR3, as DNA: TGTGCCAGTAGTATATGGGACTCAGCCAAAAACATTCAGTACTTC. This translates into CASSIWDSAKNIQYF.

This clone was counted a single time. This chain uses TRBV5-1 with TRBJ2-2, with D perhaps being TRBD1 or TRBD2 (5 bases each). Per the germline V gene, CDR1 is SGHRS and CDR2 is YFSETQ. Trimming cost V 2 bases and J 0 bases, with 11 bases left between them. The CDR3 is 16 amino acids. The CDR3 sequence is CASSFRGPANTGELFF. The CDR3 DNA reads as TGCGCCAGCAGCTTCCGGGGACCGGCGAACACCGGGGAGCTGTTTTTT.

The chain has TRBV4-2 and TRBJ2-2; 10 positions match TRBD2. J was trimmed by 7 bases and V by 5 bases; bases with no gene match: 7. This CDR3 region has 15 residues. The germline V gene has CDR1 LGHNA and CDR2 YNFKEQ. This CDR3 reads CASSSKRGGHGELFF. CDR3 coding DNA: TGTGCCAGCAGCTCAAAGCGGGGGGGCCACGGGGAGCTGTTTTTT.

V is TRBV5-1 and J is TRBJ2-1; D is unclear. This CDR3 region has 13 residues. Trimming removed 2 bases at V and 4 bases at J, with 7 bases between. CDR1 is SGHRS, CDR2 YFSETQ, per germline. CDR3 coding DNA: TGCGCCAGCAGCTTAGGGCCGTACAATGAGCAGTTCTTC. It translates to CASSLGPYNEQFF.

This chain joins TRBV5-1 and TRBJ2-7; 7 bases fit TRBD2. This CDR3 region has 14 residues. The V and J ends lost 5 bases and 6 bases, in that order; junction bases with no gene match: 11. CDR1 and CDR2 (germline): SGHRS, YFSETQ. DNA of the CDR3: TGCGCCAGCAGGCAACAGCTAGCGGTCCCCGAGCAGTACTTC. Translated: CASRQQLAVPEQYF.

This clone has just a few counts. The chain combines TRBV5-5 with TRBJ1-2, with unresolved D. Trimming pared 0 bases from V and 0 bases from J, leaving 9 bases between. CDR1 is SGHKS, CDR2 YYEKEE, per germline (reference sequence). The CDR3 is 15 amino acids. The CDR3 reads CASSLGSVTNYGYTF. DNA of the CDR3: TGTGCCAGCAGCTTGGGGTCAGTTACTAACTATGGCTACACCTTC.

This rearrangement joins TRBV4-1 to TRBJ1-4; D ambiguous. Trimming pared 3 bases from V and 4 bases from J, leaving 18 bases between. Germline loops: CDR1 MGHRA, CDR2 YSYEKL. The CDR3 extends over 17 amino acids. CDR3 loop: CASSHPEKRVYNEKLFF. The CDR3 DNA reads TGCGCCAGCAGCCACCCCGAGAAGAGGGTCTATAATGAAAAACTGTTTTTT.

The chain has TRBV30 and TRBJ1-4, with 10 positions matching TRBD1. The CDR3 loop spans 13 amino acids. CDR1 is GTSNPN, CDR2 SVGIG, per germline (reference sequence). Trimming removed 7 bases from V and 8 bases from J; junction bases left unmatched: 7. The CDR3 sequence is CALIRDRGEKLFF. CDR3 sequence (DNA): TGTGCCTTGATCCGGGACAGGGGAGAAAAACTGTTTTTT.

V gene TRBV15 combines with J gene TRBJ1-6; D remains ambiguous. Germline CDR1 LNHNV, CDR2 YYDKDF (reference sequence). V was clipped by 1 base and J by 16 bases, with 11 bases between them. The CDR3 extends over 12 amino acids. The CDR3 sequence is CATSRAGGRLHF. The CDR3 DNA reads TGTGCCACCAGCAGAGCTGGCGGGAGACTCCACTTT.

In this sample, this clone turned up once. V gene TRBV29-1 combines with J gene TRBJ2-7, with D perhaps TRBD1 (7 bases). The CDR3 is made up of 15 amino acids. V was trimmed by 6 bases and J by 6 bases, leaving 24 bases between them. Germline V CDR1 and CDR2: SQVTM, ANQGSEA. CDR3 sequence: CSVVRGTADIGEQYF. CDR3 DNA: TGCAGCGTCGTCCGCGGGACAGCCGATATCGGCGAGCAGTACTTC.

The gene calls are TRBV5-1 and TRBJ1-4; a possible D gene is TRBD1 (6 bases). Germline CDR1 SGHRS, CDR2 YFSETQ. There are 15 residues in the CDR3. The V and J ends lost 1 base and 4 bases respectively, with 11 bases between them. This CDR3 is CASSLSRGLNEKLFF. The CDR3 nucleotides are TGCGCCAGCAGCTTGTCCCGGGGGCTTAATGAAAAACTGTTTTTT.

Regarding this clone: The junction does not match germline at one end; this may be a read error. The rearrangement uses TRBV11-2 and TRBJ1-2, with TRBD1 as a possible D gene (6 bases). The CDR3 length is 14 residues. CDR1 and CDR2 (germline): SGHAT, FQNNGV. The CDR3 sequence is CASSLGQGSYGCTF. The CDR3 bases are TGTGCCAGCAGCTTAGGGCAGGGGAGCTATGGCTGCACCTTC.

This clone was detected once. This chain links TRBV30 with TRBJ2-1; no reliable D call. Trimming shortened V by 0 bases and J by 8 bases, and 5 bases separated the two germline ends. Germline V lookup: CDR1 GTSNPN, CDR2 SVGIG (reference sequence). The CDR3 has 11 residues. The CDR3 loop is CAWSVSHEQFF. In nucleotides, the CDR3 is TGTGCCTGGAGTGTATCCCATGAGCAGTTCTTC. Supplemented by reference TRBV30 and TRBJ2-1, the full variable domain reads SQTIHQWPATLVQPVGSPLSLECTVEGTSNPNLYWYRQAAGRGLQLLFYSVGIGQISSEVPQNLSASRPQDRQFILSSKKLLLSDSGFYLCAWSVSHEQFFGPGTRLTVL.